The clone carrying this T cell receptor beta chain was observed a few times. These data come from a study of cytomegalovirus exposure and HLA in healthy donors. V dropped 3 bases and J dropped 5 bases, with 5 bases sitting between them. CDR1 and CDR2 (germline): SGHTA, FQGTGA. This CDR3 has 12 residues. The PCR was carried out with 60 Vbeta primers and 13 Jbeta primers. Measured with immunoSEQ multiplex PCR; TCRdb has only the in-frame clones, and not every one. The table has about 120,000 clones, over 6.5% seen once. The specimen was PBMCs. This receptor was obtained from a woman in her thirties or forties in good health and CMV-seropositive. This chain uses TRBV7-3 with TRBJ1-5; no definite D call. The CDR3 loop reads CASSFGDQPQHF. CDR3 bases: TGTGCCAGCAGCTTCGGGGATCAGCCCCAGCATTTT.